This T cell receptor beta chain is drawn from a study of blood T cells in healthy people across ages. The length of the CDR3 is 14 residues. V lost 1 base to trimming and J lost 7 bases, with 10 bases between them. Germline assignment: CDR1 MGHRA and CDR2 YSYEKL. Findings of the study overall: With donor CMV status unknown, expanded clonotype changes were possibly confounded. Both higher diversity and more naive CD4+ cells marked long-lived donors when set against aged donors.

About this clonotype: Its antigen is not known.

Through a sample-barcoded 5' primer and a J-beta primer mix, a second PCR was run for about 6 to 12 cycles. TCRdb ran MiXCR on the 5' RACE reads and lists one entry per CDR3 protein. The data contain approximately 800,000 distinct CDR3 sequences, about 26% of them singletons. This sample also belongs to another study, concerning T cells of mothers and their children. Turning to that study: Three healthy Caucasian mothers and their six children donated. Sequencing returned over 9 million TCR beta CDR3 reads per mother and approximately 3 million per child.

The TCR originated in a boy aged 5-17 years in good health. Source material: blood. J is TRBJ1-4 and V is TRBV4-1; D is ambiguous. The CDR3 DNA is TGCGCCAGCAGCCAAGGAGGGATGCGTGAAAAACTGTTTTTT. Amino acid sequence: CASSQGGMREKLFF.